Presented here are 20 T cell receptor beta chains from one specimen sequenced in a study of vaccination effects on CD4 cells after COVID-19. Their antigens remain unidentified. Sequenced by immunoSEQ multiplex PCR; TCRdb stores in-frame clones only, minus some. The table includes tens of thousands of clones, about 62% detected once. Following culture for nine to ten days, CD4+ T cells were isolated. The sample consisted of CD4+ T cells from PBMCs cultured without peptide, taken before COVID-19 vaccination. The receptors were sampled from a human donor who received a COVID-19 vaccine.

This clone was found a few times. This chain links TRBV9 with TRBJ2-3; D not resolved. V lost 4 bases and J lost 6, with 9 bases in between. CDR3 length: 12 amino acids. Germline V gene lookup returns CDR1 SGDLS and CDR2 YYNGEE. CDR3 loop: CASSLSEDTQYF. The CDR3 DNA reads TGTGCCAGCAGCCTATCGGAGGATACGCAGTATTTT.

This chain connects TRBV10-2 to TRBJ2-5; TRBD2 agrees at 13 bases. CDR1 is WSHSY and CDR2 is SAAADI in the germline V gene. The CDR3 runs to 13 residues. Losses at the gene ends were 8 bases for V and 4 bases for J; bases not matched to a gene: 1. DNA for the CDR3: TGCGCCAGCCGACTAGCGGGGGGAGAGACCCAGTACTTC. Protein product: CASRLAGGETQYF.

This chain joins TRBV18 and TRBJ2-7; no clear D gene. V was shortened by 0 bases and J by 2 bases, with 8 bases between the two germline ends. Germline CDR1 and CDR2: KGHSH and LQKENI. The length of the CDR3 is 14 residues. CDR3 in amino acids: CASSPPSTTYEQYF. As DNA, the CDR3 is TGTGCCAGCTCACCACCTTCCACCACCTACGAGCAGTACTTC.

The gene calls are TRBV19 and TRBJ2-1; 8 bases are a match to TRBD2. Germline V gives CDR1 LNHDA, CDR2 SQIVND (reference sequence). Germline trimming cut 4 bases from V and 6 bases from J; bases unmatched to any gene: 11. This CDR3 is 16 amino acids long. The CDR3 bases are TGTGCCAGTAGTACAAGGACGGGACTAGTAAGCAATGAGCAGTTCTTC. This sequence encodes CASSTRTGLVSNEQFF.

The V gene is TRBV7-6, the J gene TRBJ2-2; a possible D gene is TRBD1 (5 bases). Germline CDR1 and CDR2: SGHVS and FNYEAQ. The CDR3 is made up of 14 amino acids. Deletions cut 0 bases from V and 7 bases from J, with 9 bases between. The CDR3 spells CASSLAGLDGELFF. CDR3 bases: TGTGCCAGCAGCTTAGCGGGGCTGGACGGGGAGCTGTTTTTT.

This rearrangement joins TRBV19 to TRBJ1-2, with D perhaps matching TRBD1 (6 bases). The length of the CDR3 is 14 residues. Trimming removed 6 bases at V and 0 bases at J, with 11 bases between. CDR1 LNHDA and CDR2 SQIVND come from the germline V gene (reference sequence). The CDR3, as DNA: TGTGCCAGTAGGAGACAGGAGACTAACTATGGCTACACCTTC. This encodes CASRRQETNYGYTF.

This clone appeared a single time. V gene TRBV10-1 combines with J gene TRBJ2-7, with D possibly TRBD2 on 6 matching bases. The CDR3 totals 12 residues. Germline assignment: CDR1 WNHNN and CDR2 SYGVQD (reference sequence). Trimming removed 7 bases at V and 6 bases at J, with 13 bases between. CDR3 loop: CASNDGSFEQYF. The DNA for the CDR3 is TGCGCCAGCAATGACGGGAGCTTCGAGCAGTACTTC.

The chain is built from TRBV5-1 and TRBJ2-3; 8 nucleotides match TRBD1. J was trimmed by 7 bases and V by 2 bases; bases with no gene match: 6. The CDR3 consists of 14 residues. Germline V CDR1 and CDR2: SGHRS, YFSETQ. The CDR3 nucleotides are TGCGCCAGCAGCTTACCGAGACAGGGGAATACGCAGTATTTT. Its translation: CASSLPRQGNTQYF. The complete variable domain, with remaining parts taken from reference TRBV5-1 and TRBJ2-3, reads KAGVTQTPRYLIKTRGQQVTLSCSPISGHRSVSWYQQTPGQGLQFLFEYFSETQRNKGNFPGRFSGRQFSNSRSEMNVSTLELGDSALYLCASSLPRQGNTQYFGPGTRLTVL.

The V gene is TRBV18, the J gene TRBJ1-1; TRBD1 matches 8 bases. Per germline, CDR1 KGHSH and CDR2 LQKENI. The CDR3 contains 16 residues. V dropped 5 bases and J dropped 2; count of bases not matched to a gene: 10. DNA for the CDR3: TGTGCCAGCTCATCGGACCGGACAGGGCTCAACACTGAAGCTTTCTTT. Its protein is CASSSDRTGLNTEAFF.

The chain has TRBV7-2 and TRBJ1-4; 9 bases are a match to TRBD1. CDR1 and CDR2 from the germline V gene are SGHTA and FQGNSA. The trim removed 5 bases at V and 7 bases at J, leaving 11 bases unmatched. CDR3 length: 16 residues. CDR3 nucleotide sequence: TGTGCCAGCAGCCCAAACCCGGGACAGGGCAGTGAAAAACTGTTTTTT. The encoded protein is CASSPNPGQGSEKLFF.

This rearrangement joins TRBV20-1 to TRBJ2-7; the D call may be TRBD1 or TRBD2 (5 bases each). From germline, CDR1 is DFQATT and CDR2 SNEGSKA (reference sequence). The CDR3 covers 10 residues. The CDR3 spells CSAQEGEQYF. Here the CDR3 DNA reads TGCAGCGCACAAGAGGGGGAGCAGTACTTC.

J is TRBJ1-1 and V is TRBV5-1; D not resolved. Germline V gene lookup returns CDR1 SGHRS and CDR2 YFSETQ. V was trimmed by 2 bases and J by 6 bases, leaving 8 bases between them. The CDR3 spans 12 residues. Written as DNA, the CDR3 is TGCGCCAGCAGCTTCCATGGAGCTGAAGCTTTCTTT. It translates to CASSFHGAEAFF.

The chain uses TRBV9 and TRBJ2-7; 8 nucleotides match TRBD2. This CDR3 contains 19 residues. Per germline, CDR1 SGDLS and CDR2 YYNGEE. V shed 0 bases, J shed 0 bases, and the junction held 14 bases outside the gene matches. Written as DNA, the CDR3 is TGTGCCAGCAGCGTAGTCGGAGGGGGTGGCGGGAGGACCTCCTACGAGCAGTACTTC. As protein: CASSVVGGGGGRTSYEQYF.

V is TRBV18 and J is TRBJ1-1; unclear D gene. The CDR3 is made up of 16 amino acids. The V and J ends lost 6 bases and 3 bases respectively, with 20 bases between them. Germline V lookup: CDR1 KGHSH, CDR2 LQKENI. DNA for the CDR3: TGTGCCAGCTCGCCAGCCGGACCGGGATCGGACACTGAAGCTTTCTTT. Translating it yields CASSPAGPGSDTEAFF. Full variable domain (missing parts from reference TRBV18 and TRBJ1-1): NAGVMQNPRHLVRRRGQEARLRCSPMKGHSHVYWYRQLPEEGLKFMVYLQKENIIDESGMPKERFSAEFPKEGPSILRIQQVVRGDSAAYFCASSPAGPGSDTEAFFGQGTRLTVV.

This sequence joins TRBV27 and TRBJ2-5; tentatively, D is TRBD2 (6 bases). This CDR3 region has 14 residues. V was trimmed by 3 bases and J by 4 bases, leaving 12 bases between them. Looked up from germline, CDR1 is MNHEY and CDR2 is SMNVEV (reference sequence). CDR3 residues: CASSLLGAGETQYF. The CDR3 DNA reads TGTGCCAGCAGTTTGCTAGGAGCGGGAGAGACCCAGTACTTC.

This clone was counted only a few times. The chain carries TRBV3-1 (or the pseudogene TRBV3-2) and TRBJ2-2; the D gene could be TRBD1 or TRBD2 (5 bases each). Per the germline V gene, CDR1 is LGHDT and CDR2 is YNNKEL (reference sequence). Trimming removed 1 base at V and 10 bases at J, with 16 bases between. The length of the CDR3 is 15 residues. CDR3 amino acids: CASSQAGQPALELFF. The CDR3 nucleotides read TGTGCCAGCAGCCAAGCGGGGCAGCCAGCATTGGAGCTGTTTTTT.

This clone was counted between two and nine times. The chain carries TRBV4-1 and TRBJ1-4; D not certain. Germline V gives CDR1 MGHRA, CDR2 YSYEKL. CDR3 length: 16 residues. Trimming left V 1 base short and J 8 bases short, with 17 bases between. This chain's CDR3 is CASSQVALGFNEKLFF. For the CDR3, the DNA is TGCGCCAGCAGCCAAGTAGCGTTAGGGTTTAACGAAAAACTGTTTTTT.

This clone has more than one count but fewer than ten. This chain joins TRBV15 and TRBJ2-1; D remains unclear. V lost 0 bases, J lost 13 bases, and 13 bases lay in between. Germline V gives CDR1 LNHNV, CDR2 YYDKDF (reference sequence). The CDR3 spans 13 residues. The CDR3 DNA reads as TGTGCCACCAGCAGAGATTACGCCCGGCGTCAGTTCTTC. Amino acids: CATSRDYARRQFF.

The chain has TRBV9 and TRBJ2-5, with D tentatively TRBD1 (6 bases). This CDR3 has 13 amino acids. The germline gives CDR1 SGDLS, CDR2 YYNGEE. V was cut by 2 bases and J by 6 bases, with 11 bases left in between. This chain's CDR3 is CASSVSRGKTQYF. The CDR3 DNA reads as TGTGCCAGCAGCGTCTCTAGGGGGAAGACCCAGTACTTC. The whole variable domain, remainder taken from reference TRBV9 and TRBJ2-5, is DSGVTQTPKHLITATGQRVTLRCSPRSGDLSVYWYQQSLDQGLQFLIQYYNGEERAKGNILERFSAQQFPDLHSELNLSSLELGDSALYFCASSVSRGKTQYFGPGTRLLVL.

V gene TRBV5-5 combines with J gene TRBJ1-2; tentatively, D is TRBD1 (6 bases). Between the trimmed V and J ends, which lost 0 bases and 0 bases, there was a span of 12 bases. The CDR3 spans 16 residues. CDR1 SGHKS and CDR2 YYEKEE come from the germline V gene (reference sequence). This CDR3 reads CASSLAGTQTNYGYTF. CDR3 nucleotides: TGTGCCAGCAGCTTGGCCGGGACACAGACTAACTATGGCTACACCTTC.